The clone carrying this TCR beta chain was picked up a small number of times. These data are taken from a study of T-cell reconstitution after alpha-beta-depleted transplantation in children. From germline, CDR1 is SGHRS and CDR2 YFSETQ. Unmatched junction bases numbered 10, after V lost 2 bases and J lost 8 bases. CDR3 length equals 16 residues. TCRbeta library preparation incorporated unique molecular identifiers. MiXCR was run by TCRdb on the PCR reads, yielding one entry per CDR3 protein. The table has 500,000 to 600,000 distinct CDR3 sequences, about a quarter seen once. The chain carries TRBV5-1 and TRBJ2-1; 10 nucleotides align to TRBD2. The source material was PBMCs, sampled before TCRalphabeta/CD19-depleted stem cell transplant. This receptor was identified in a boy in the first two years of life with Wiskott-Aldrich syndrome, due to receive a stem cell transplant. This CDR3 reads CASSLEAGGLGDEQFF. The CDR3 DNA reads as TGCGCCAGCAGCTTAGAAGCGGGAGGGCTCGGGGATGAGCAGTTCTTC.